This TCR beta chain was recovered during a study of T cells in Graves' hyperthyroidism and ophthalmopathy. Study outcomes and limitations: Most clonotypes expanded in the thyroid (above 0.001) were also present in blood.

This clonotype has more than one count but fewer than ten. What it binds is not known. The V gene lost 1 base and the J gene lost 3 bases, with 9 bases spanning the gap. This CDR3 contains 14 residues. Germline V gene sequence: CDR1 LGHDT, CDR2 YNNKEL (reference sequence). There were TCR beta CDR3 regions amplified from RNA transcripts. First-round RT-PCR of the TCR CDR3 relied on the HTBI primer set. TCRdb called the multiplex PCR reads again in MiXCR, with one record for every CDR3 protein. The sample has some 530,000 distinct CDR3 sequences; 20% to 25% are singletons. The chain links TRBV3-1 to TRBJ1-1; no reliable D call. This clonotype was obtained from an older woman with Graves' ophthalmopathy. Sequencing was carried out using blood. The CDR3 protein is CASSQADYYTEAFF. Written as DNA, the CDR3 is TGTGCCAGCAGCCAAGCCGACTACTACACTGAAGCTTTCTTT.